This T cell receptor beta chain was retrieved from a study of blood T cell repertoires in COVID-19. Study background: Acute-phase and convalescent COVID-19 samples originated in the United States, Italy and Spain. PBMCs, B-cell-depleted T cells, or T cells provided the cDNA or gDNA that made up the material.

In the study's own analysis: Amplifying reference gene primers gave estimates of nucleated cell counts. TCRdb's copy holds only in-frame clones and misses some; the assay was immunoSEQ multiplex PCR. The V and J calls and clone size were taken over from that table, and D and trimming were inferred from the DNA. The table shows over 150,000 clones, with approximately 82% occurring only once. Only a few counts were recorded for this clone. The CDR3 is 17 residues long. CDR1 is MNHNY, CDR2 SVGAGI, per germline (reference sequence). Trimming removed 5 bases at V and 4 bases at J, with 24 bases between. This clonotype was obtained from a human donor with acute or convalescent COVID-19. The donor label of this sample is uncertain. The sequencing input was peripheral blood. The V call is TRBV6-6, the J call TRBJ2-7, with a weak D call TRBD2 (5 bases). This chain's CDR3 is CASSRLGSGSRVYEQYF. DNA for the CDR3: TGTGCCAGCAGTCGTCTCGGGTCGGGGTCCCGGGTATACGAGCAGTACTTC.